The entry below describes one TCR beta chain. Ages ranged from about 18 to 89 years, with residence in approximately 23 US areas. The sample belongs to a study of blood T cell repertoires in COVID-19. Background on the study: Acute-phase and convalescent COVID-19 samples originated in the United States, Italy and Spain.

This table comes from immunoSEQ multiplex PCR, and its TCRdb copy is limited to in-frame clones, with some not included. Seen here are about 170,000 clones, 80% to 90% observed once, and the top ten hold over 12%. Sequenced material: PBMCs or T cells enriched from blood (not recorded which). The receptor's source is a middle-aged man who had recovered from COVID-19.

CDR3 DNA: TGTGCCAGCAGCTCCATTAGCGGGGGGAGCACAGATACGCAGTATTTT. This gives the protein CASSSISGGSTDTQYF. This chain links TRBV7-2 with TRBJ2-3; TRBD2 matches at 10 bases. The V gene end was trimmed by 4 bases and the J gene end by 0 bases; junction bases not matched to a gene: 4. CDR1 SGHTA and CDR2 FQGNSA come from the germline V gene. The CDR3 runs to 16 residues.